This T cell receptor (beta chain) originates from a study of blood T cells in healthy people across ages. Overall study results and limits: There was no known CMV status for donors, so expanded clonotype changes were possibly confounded. Naive CD4+ cells and diversity were both higher in long-lived donors than in aged donors.

On this clonotype: Its antigen is as yet unknown.

Looked up from germline, CDR1 is LGHNA and CDR2 is YNFKEQ. Trimming cost V 4 bases and J 5 bases, with 8 bases left between them. The CDR3 contains 12 residues. Russia was home to the donors, healthy Caucasian individuals aged roughly 6 to 90. A J-beta primer mix and a sample-barcoded 5' primer were used in a second PCR of about 7 to 12 cycles. The template-switch adaptor, which had 12 random nucleotides, put a tag on each cDNA molecule. TCRdb itself ran the 5' RACE reads through MiXCR, one entry per CDR3 protein. This table has fewer than 900,000 distinct CDR3 sequences, 35% to 45% appearing once. V is TRBV4-2 and J is TRBJ1-2; D remains ambiguous. The material sequenced was blood. The receptor comes from an older woman in good health. CDR3 sequence reads: CASSPWAYGYTF. CDR3 DNA: TGTGCCAGCAGCCCCTGGGCATATGGCTACACCTTC.